The present TCR beta chain was sequenced within a study of monozygotic twins with inflammatory bowel disease (dated by TCRdb to 2018 to 2020). With regard to the full study: The complete study included about 30 monozygotic twin pairs: 19 IBD-discordant Danish pairs and nine German pairs, of which four were IBD-concordant and five were IBD-discordant. The search for disease-associated traits relied mainly on comparing, within discordant pairs, IBD patients with their genetically identical healthy co-twins. Each individual had, on average, about 151 000 unique TCRalpha sequences and 181 000 unique TCRbeta sequences available for analysis. The full study reports these points: Different T cell subtypes could not be distinguished in the analysis. No difference in repertoire similarity was observed between concordant and discordant twins, possibly owing to limited statistical power. The results gave no support for a single strong signal or clonotype linked to IBD. Measured by the inverse Simpson index, TCRbeta repertoire diversity was lower in IBD patients than in their healthy co-twins. Differing immunosuppressive treatments among patients may have added background noise and inter-individual variability to the repertoires. Compared with healthy twins, IBD patients had fewer clonotypes in common with other individuals, a difference most pronounced in patients showing signs of disease activity.

Comments on this clonotype: Its antigen is still unknown.

The CDR3 runs 17 amino acids, cysteine and phenylalanine included. No DNA has been recorded. The germline V gene (reference sequence) specifies SGHKS as CDR1 and YYEKEE as CDR2. From each donor, a roughly 2.3 ml peripheral blood sample was collected into PAXgene tubes and stored at -80 degrees C. Total RNA was isolated from whole blood with the PAXgene blood miRNA kit on an automated QIAcube, without T cell sorting. Deep TCRalpha and TCRbeta repertoire profiling with unique molecular barcoding was performed on peripheral blood of monozygotic twin pairs concordant or discordant for inflammatory bowel disease. Smoking habits were recorded for all twin pairs, with individuals classified as current, former or never smokers. Library method: 5' RACE. Preparation of each TCR library used 3,000 to 4,000 ng of total RNA. For each sample, cDNA synthesis with SMARTScribe reverse transcriptase was split into eight separate reactions. During cDNA synthesis, unique molecular identifiers containing a 6-nucleotide sample barcode were introduced by template switching. TCRalpha and TCRbeta cDNA was amplified by two nested PCRs of approximately 17 and 9 cycles, with bead purification after each PCR. Before amplification, the cDNA was treated with uracil DNA-glycosylase and purified using the QIAquick PCR purification kit. The second PCR added Illumina TruSeq-compatible adapters along with sample-specific barcodes. Library quality and concentration were assessed using TapeStation and Qubit, and approximately 5 ng of each library was pooled. The pooled libraries were sequenced with 2 x 100 bp reads and custom sequencing primers on an Illumina HiSeq2500 single-index Rapid Run. Concerning the study's data processing: MiGEC version 1.2.6 was used for UMI-based consensus assembly, which corrected PCR and sequencing errors. V(D)J alignment, clonotype assembly and CDR3 extraction were performed with MiXCR version 2.1.1. To normalise gene usage, clonotype sharing and MAIT/NKT TCR abundance, the top 1000, 10 000 and 20 000 clonotypes in each sample were analysed. Diversity was computed as the inverse Simpson index with the vegan R package after downsampling to 27 000 UMIs. Paired Mann-Whitney U tests were applied to discordant twin pairs, with Benjamini-Hochberg correction for multiple testing. Through TCRdb reprocessing, the reads give one entry per CDR3 protein sequence; DNA is omitted. The V and J calls, along with clone size, are taken from TCRdb and not from the paper's own processing. The table for this sample records 300,000 to 400,000 distinct CDR3 sequences. The ten top clones hold under 2.5% of the sample.

The sample taken for sequencing was blood. This receptor chain uses TRBV5-5 and TRBJ2-7; TCRdb outputs TRBD1, but without DNA this stays unchecked. This receptor was obtained from a human donor with ulcerative colitis or Crohn's disease, or a healthy co-twin of an affected twin (not recorded which). This receptor carries the CDR3 CASSLVRNPGSSYEQYF.